Listed below are T cell receptor beta chains from one sample, sequenced in a study of Ad26.COV2.S vaccination and SARS-CoV-2 variants. Here immunoSEQ multiplex PCR was the method, and the copy in TCRdb shows in-frame clones only, minus some. The profile shows roughly 380,000 clones, 92% of them singletons. This material consisted of peripheral blood, taken after recovery from COVID-19. These TCRs come from a human donor who had recovered from COVID-19. Each CDR3 is given with its conserved first and last residue. Each record gives: V gene, clone size, D gene, J gene, CDR3 protein, CDR3 DNA. A D gene is named only where the DNA matches it firmly. Where a row states a size, it is once, few, many or the class of an expanded clone; other rows omit it.

TRBV6-1	-	-	TRBJ2-7	CASSEGRTVYEQYF	TGTGCCAGCAGTGAGGGACGGACTGTCTACGAGCAGTACTTC
TRBV24-1	-	TRBD2	TRBJ2-1	CATSDSGLAGGDEQFF	TGTGCCACCAGTGATTCCGGACTAGCGGGGGGGGATGAGCAGTTCTTC
TRBV6-5	-	-	TRBJ1-1	CASSRSTGASEAFF	TGTGCCAGCAGCCGCTCGACGGGGGCGTCTGAAGCTTTCTTT
TRBV4-1	-	TRBD1	TRBJ2-2	CASSYRGNTGELFF	TGCGCCAGCAGCTACAGGGGTAACACCGGGGAGCTGTTTTTT
TRBV5-6	-	-	TRBJ1-2	CASSYKKSRVEGYGYTF	TGTGCCAGCAGCTATAAAAAATCTCGTGTAGAAGGCTATGGCTACACCTTC
TRBV2	-	-	TRBJ2-1	CASTGGGGTYNEQFF	TGTGCCAGCACCGGGGGCGGGGGAACCTACAATGAGCAGTTCTTC
TRBV5-1	-	-	TRBJ2-2	CASSLEENTGELFF	TGCGCCAGCAGCTTGGAGGAGAACACCGGGGAGCTGTTTTTT
TRBV29-1	-	TRBD1	TRBJ2-1	CSSLMAGGPSSYNEQFF	TGCAGCTCACTGATGGCAGGGGGCCCAAGCTCCTACAATGAGCAGTTCTTC
TRBV5-6	-	-	TRBJ2-2	CASSLGVRTGELFF	TGTGCCAGCAGCTTGGGGGTCCGTACCGGGGAGCTGTTTTTT
TRBV9	-	TRBD2	TRBJ2-3	CASSPRAAGANTDTQYF	TGTGCCAGCAGCCCAAGGGCAGCGGGGGCCAACACAGATACGCAGTATTTT
TRBV19	-	-	TRBJ2-2	CASRQLASTGELFF	TGTGCCAGTCGGCAGCTTGCTAGCACCGGGGAGCTGTTTTTT
TRBV10-3	-	-	TRBJ2-2	CAISVLTGELFF	TGTGCCATCAGTGTTCTCACCGGGGAGCTGTTTTTT
TRBV5-4	-	TRBD1	TRBJ2-7	CASSLGQGIPYEQYF	TGTGCCAGCAGCCTCGGACAGGGAATTCCTTACGAGCAGTACTTC
TRBV18	-	-	TRBJ2-3	CASSRLGVSTDTQYF	TGTGCCAGCTCACGACTAGGGGTTAGCACAGATACGCAGTATTTT
TRBV2	-	-	TRBJ2-4	CASSEVQGANIQYF	TGTGCCAGCAGTGAAGTGCAGGGAGCAAACATTCAGTACTTC
TRBV19	-	-	TRBJ2-5	CASSPWGQGTSPKLQETQYF	TGTGCCAGTAGCCCCTGGGGACAGGGGACTAGCCCCAAGCTCCAAGAGACCCAGTACTTC
TRBV7-3	-	-	TRBJ2-2	CASSPSVGGELFF	TGTGCCAGCAGCCCCTCGGTGGGCGGGGAGCTGTTTTTT
TRBV2	once	-	TRBJ2-5	CASSTQTQYF	TGTGCCAGCAGTACCCAGACCCAGTACTTC
TRBV19	-	-	TRBJ1-1	CASQQGMLYTEAFF	TGTGCCAGCCAACAGGGAATGCTGTACACTGAAGCTTTCTTT
TRBV5-1	-	-	TRBJ2-3	CASSLRGDTDTQYF	TGCGCCAGCAGCTTAAGGGGCGACACAGATACGCAGTATTTT
TRBV6-6	-	-	TRBJ1-6	CASSDSQGRPLHF	TGTGCCAGCAGTGACAGCCAGGGCAGACCCCTCCACTTT
TRBV19	-	-	TRBJ2-7	CASSDSTIEQYF	TGTGCCAGTAGTGACTCGACAATCGAGCAGTACTTC
TRBV12-3/TRBV12-4	-	-	TRBJ1-5	CASSLYGEYQHF	TGTGCCAGCAGTTTATATGGGGAGTACCAGCATTTT
TRBV6-6	-	TRBD1	TRBJ2-1	CASSYPWDRGGDEQFF	TGTGCCAGCAGTTACCCCTGGGACAGGGGAGGGGATGAGCAGTTCTTC
TRBV7-9	-	-	TRBJ2-3	CASSEGIAYGTDTQYF	TGTGCCAGCAGCGAGGGGATAGCTTACGGCACAGATACGCAGTATTTT